Presented here are 14 T cell receptor beta chains from one specimen sequenced in a study of early T cells in non-severe SARS-CoV-2 infection. TCRdb reprocessed the 5' RACE reads via MiXCR and lists one record per CDR3 protein. The table includes about 77,000 distinct CDR3 sequences, more than 9% detected once. The sample taken for sequencing was whole blood. The source is an adult who was a healthcare worker with PCR-confirmed SARS-CoV-2 infection or an uninfected control (not recorded which).

This clonotype was seen many times. The chain uses TRBV7-8 and TRBJ2-3; D perhaps matches TRBD1 (5 bases). CDR3 length: 15 amino acids. From germline, CDR1 is SGHVS and CDR2 FQNEAQ. V lost 3 bases and J 5 bases, leaving 15 bases between the germline ends. CDR3 in DNA: TGTGCCAGCAGCTTCCAGGGTAGCCGTGAAGATACGCAGTATTTT. Its protein product is CASSFQGSREDTQYF.

This clonotype was seen many times. This chain links TRBV27 with TRBJ1-6; 10 bases fit TRBD1. Trimming removed 4 bases from V and 4 bases from J; junction bases left unmatched: 13. The CDR3 totals 19 residues. In germline, CDR1 is MNHEY, CDR2 SMNVEV (reference sequence). CDR3 nucleotide sequence: TGTGCCAGCAGTTCCCATCTCCCTCGACAGGGGGCGTATAATTCACCCCTCCACTTT. Residues: CASSSHLPRQGAYNSPLHF.

This clonotype occurred many times. The V call is TRBV18, the J call TRBJ1-1, with D uncertain. The CDR3 consists of 12 residues. Trimming left V 4 bases short and J 1 base short, with 4 bases between. Germline V gene data show CDR1 as KGHSH and CDR2 as LQKENI. CDR3 sequence (DNA): TGTGCCAGCTCACAGGGGAACACTGAAGCTTTCTTT. Translated: CASSQGNTEAFF.

This clonotype came up many times. The chain recombines TRBV2 with TRBJ2-7, with 7 bases fitting TRBD2. Germline V gives CDR1 SNHLY, CDR2 FYNNEI. The CDR3 loop spans 14 amino acids. J lost 3 bases, V lost 3 bases, and 5 bases had no gene match. The CDR3 DNA reads TGTGCCAGCAGTGACGGGCTAGCGGTCTACGAGCAGTACTTC. It encodes CASSDGLAVYEQYF.

In its sample, this clonotype was seen a few times. The chain has TRBV25-1 and TRBJ2-2, with D possibly being TRBD1 (6 bases). Germline V gene sequence: CDR1 MGHDK, CDR2 SYGVNS. The CDR3 has 14 amino acids. Trimming removed 5 bases at V and 3 bases at J, with 10 bases between. The CDR3 DNA follows: TGTGCCAGCAGTCGGTCAGGGGACACCGGGGAGCTGTTTTTT. Amino acids: CASSRSGDTGELFF.

V and J are TRBV13 and TRBJ2-1; 10 bases are a match to TRBD2. V shed 4 bases, J shed 6 bases, and the junction held 6 bases outside the gene matches. CDR3 length: 15 amino acids. Looked up from germline, CDR1 is PRHDT and CDR2 is FYEKMQ (reference sequence). The CDR3 sequence: CASSSLAGARNEQFF. Here the CDR3 DNA reads TGTGCCAGCAGCTCCCTAGCGGGAGCCCGCAATGAGCAGTTCTTC.

This clonotype came up many times. CDR3 nucleotide sequence: TGTGCCAGCAGTACAGGGACGACCGGGGAGCTGTTTTTT. Translating it yields CASSTGTTGELFF. This chain connects TRBV27 to TRBJ2-2; D possibly corresponds to TRBD1 (6 bases). CDR3 length: 13 amino acids. Germline CDR1 and CDR2: MNHEY and SMNVEV (reference sequence). V was pared by 5 bases and J by 5 bases, with 9 bases between.

This clonotype was found a few times. This chain uses TRBV5-1 with TRBJ2-7; 8 nucleotides match TRBD2. Trimming removed 4 bases from V and 0 bases from J; junction bases left unmatched: 6. The germline V gene has CDR1 SGHRS and CDR2 YFSETQ. The CDR3 is 15 amino acids. The chain's CDR3 is CASSLQAGASYEQYF. The CDR3 DNA follows: TGCGCCAGCAGCCTCCAAGCGGGAGCCTCCTACGAGCAGTACTTC.

This clonotype was seen many times. V is TRBV5-1 and J is TRBJ2-1, with TRBD2 as a possible D gene (6 bases). This CDR3 comprises 16 residues. The V and J ends lost 4 bases and 3 bases respectively, with 17 bases between them. CDR1 is SGHRS and CDR2 is YFSETQ in the germline V gene. DNA of the CDR3: TGCGCCAGCAGCGGCGGGACTGACCAACTCTACAATGAGCAGTTCTTC. Translated: CASSGGTDQLYNEQFF.

This clonotype was observed a handful of times. The V gene is TRBV28, the J gene TRBJ2-3; no clear D. The CDR3 covers 16 residues. V lost 0 bases and J 0 bases, leaving 10 bases between the germline ends. Germline assignment: CDR1 MDHEN and CDR2 SYDVKM. DNA for the CDR3: TGTGCCAGCAGTTTATGGTCGGGCGGCAGCACAGATACGCAGTATTTT. Translation gives CASSLWSGGSTDTQYF.

This clonotype was counted a few times. V usage is TRBV11-2 and J usage is TRBJ2-7; 8 bases are a match to TRBD2. The germline CDR1 and CDR2 sequences are SGHAT and FQNNGV. The CDR3 has 15 residues. After removal of 2 bases from V and 0 bases from J, the junction contained 3 bases not matched to a gene. The CDR3 sequence: CASSLLLADSYEQYF. In DNA, the CDR3 is TGTGCCAGCAGCTTATTACTAGCGGACTCCTACGAGCAGTACTTC.

V and J are TRBV27 and TRBJ2-7; 10 nucleotides match TRBD2. The CDR3 is 15 residues long. Trimming cost V 5 bases and J 3 bases; bases outside gene matches: 7. Germline V gives CDR1 MNHEY, CDR2 SMNVEV (reference sequence). CDR3 in DNA: TGTGCCAGCAGTCCTTCTAGCGGGAGAGACTACGAGCAGTACTTC. It specifies CASSPSSGRDYEQYF.

This clonotype was observed a handful of times. The V gene is TRBV29-1, the J gene TRBJ2-7; TRBD1 aligns across 7 bases. Germline V lookup: CDR1 SQVTM, CDR2 ANQGSEA. V lost 6 bases and J lost 2; bases outside the gene matches: 4. The CDR3 is 12 amino acids. CDR3 nucleotides: TGCAGCGTCCGGGACAGCCCCTACGAGCAGTACTTC. Translation gives CSVRDSPYEQYF.

The chain carries TRBV6-2 or TRBV6-3 and TRBJ2-5; D might be TRBD1 (6 bases). Trimming stripped 7 bases from V and 2 bases from J, with 17 bases between. The germline V gene encodes CDR1 MNHEY and CDR2 SVGEGT. This CDR3 is 15 amino acids long. The CDR3 DNA sequence: TGTGCCAGCAACTCCCCACAGGGACCACAAGAGACCCAGTACTTC. This sequence encodes CASNSPQGPQETQYF.